This T cell receptor (beta chain) originates from a study of T-cell reconstitution after alpha-beta-depleted transplantation in children. Deletions cut 4 bases from V and 8 bases from J, with 21 bases between. CDR3 length equals 15 residues. Germline V gene sequence: CDR1 SQVTM, CDR2 ANQGSEA. TCRbeta library construction was performed incorporating unique molecular identifiers. TCRdb called the PCR reads again in MiXCR, with one record for every CDR3 protein. The table includes some 240,000 distinct CDR3 sequences, 7.5% to 10% detected once. Ten or more counts support this clonotype. Sample: PBMCs from the stem cell graft donor, taken from the stem cell graft. This rearrangement joins TRBV29-1 to TRBJ2-1, with D possibly being TRBD2 (6 bases). The sequence was collected from a human donor who donated a stem cell graft to a child with SCID. Here the CDR3 DNA reads TGCAGCGTTGCCTCCAACCTTCCGGGGGTCCATGAGCAGTTCTTC. This codes for CSVASNLPGVHEQFF.